Below, 5 T cell receptor beta chains from the same sample are listed, as sequenced in a study of blood T cell repertoires in COVID-19. Produced via immunoSEQ multiplex PCR; TCRdb's table is partial and in-frame only. This repertoire shows roughly 100,000 clones, roughly 82% found once; its top ten account for roughly 25%. The sample taken for sequencing was peripheral blood. These receptors were taken from a human donor in a cohort sampled during active COVID-19.

The J gene is TRBJ2-7, the V gene TRBV27; D might be TRBD2 (5 bases). The CDR3 extends over 14 amino acids. Germline lookup yields CDR1 MNHEY and CDR2 SMNVEV (reference sequence). V dropped 4 bases and J dropped 1 base, with 11 bases sitting between them. CDR3 region: CASSSQRTSYEQYF. The CDR3 region has the DNA TGTGCCAGCAGTTCTCAGCGGACGTCCTACGAGCAGTACTTC.

This chain uses TRBV19 with TRBJ1-3; D is unresolved. Germline V gives CDR1 LNHDA, CDR2 SQIVND (reference sequence). V lost 5 bases to trimming and J lost 2 bases, with 7 bases between them. The CDR3 runs to 13 residues. The CDR3 protein is CASSVGAGNTIYF. CDR3 bases: TGTGCCAGTAGTGTGGGCGCTGGAAACACCATATATTTT.

CDR3 nucleotide sequence: TGTGCCAGCAGTGATATCACAGCCACCCCCTACGAGCAGTACTTC. Translation gives CASSDITATPYEQYF. This chain joins TRBV25-1 and TRBJ2-7; unclear D gene. Trimming removed 3 bases from V and 2 bases from J, with 14 bases in between. This CDR3 has 15 residues. Germline V gives CDR1 MGHDK, CDR2 SYGVNS.

About this clone itself: The sample contains more than one DNA sequence encoding this CDR3. The CDR3, as DNA: TGTGCCAGCAGTAAACAGGGGATCTCTGGAAACACCATATATTTT. This encodes CASSKQGISGNTIYF. The chain uses TRBV14 and TRBJ1-3; 7 nucleotides agree with TRBD1. The CDR3 extends over 15 amino acids. V lost 6 bases and J lost 0; bases outside the gene matches: 5. Germline assignment: CDR1 SGHDN and CDR2 FVKESK.

The chain combines TRBV4-3 with TRBJ1-2; D is ambiguous. Germline V gene sequence: CDR1 LGHNA, CDR2 YSLEER. The V gene lost 0 bases and the J gene lost 5 bases, with 13 bases spanning the gap. CDR3 length: 15 residues. CDR3 DNA: TGCGCCAGCAGCCAAGACTTCCCACCCTATTATGGCTACACCTTC. Protein sequence: CASSQDFPPYYGYTF.